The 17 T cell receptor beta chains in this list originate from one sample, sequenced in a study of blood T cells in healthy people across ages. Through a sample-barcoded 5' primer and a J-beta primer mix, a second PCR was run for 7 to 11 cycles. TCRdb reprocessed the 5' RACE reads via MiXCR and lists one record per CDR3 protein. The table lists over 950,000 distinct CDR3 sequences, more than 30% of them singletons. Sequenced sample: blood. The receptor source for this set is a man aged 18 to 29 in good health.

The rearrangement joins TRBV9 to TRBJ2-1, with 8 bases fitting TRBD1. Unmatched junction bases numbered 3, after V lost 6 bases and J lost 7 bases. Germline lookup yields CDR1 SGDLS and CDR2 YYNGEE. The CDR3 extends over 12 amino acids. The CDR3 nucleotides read TGTGCCAGCACAAACAGGGGGAATGAGCAGTTCTTC. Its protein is CASTNRGNEQFF.

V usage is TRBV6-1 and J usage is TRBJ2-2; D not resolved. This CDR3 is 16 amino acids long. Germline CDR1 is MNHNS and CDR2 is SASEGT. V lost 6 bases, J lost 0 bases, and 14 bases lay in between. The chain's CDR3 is CASSRDISANTGELFF. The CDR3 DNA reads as TGTGCCAGCAGCCGAGACATCTCTGCGAACACCGGGGAGCTGTTTTTT.

The CDR3 reads CASSDRGLGAEAFF. The CDR3 DNA follows: TGTGCCAGCAGTGACCGGGGGCTCGGTGCTGAAGCTTTCTTT. The chain combines TRBV2 with TRBJ1-1; tentative D call: TRBD1 (6 bases). From germline, CDR1 is SNHLY and CDR2 FYNNEI. CDR3 length equals 14 residues. V gave up 3 bases and J gave up 6 bases, with 14 bases separating them.

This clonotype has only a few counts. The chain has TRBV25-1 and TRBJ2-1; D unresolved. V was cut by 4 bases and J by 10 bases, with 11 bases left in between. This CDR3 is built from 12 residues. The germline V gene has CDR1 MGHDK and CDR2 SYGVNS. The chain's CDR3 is CASSVGKLEQFF. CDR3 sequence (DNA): TGTGCCAGCAGTGTGGGCAAACTGGAGCAGTTCTTC.

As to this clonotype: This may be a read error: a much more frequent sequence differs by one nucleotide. The CDR3, as DNA: TGTGCCAACAGAGGGACTGAGAGGTCGGAGACCCAGTACTTC. Translated, it gives CANRGTERSETQYF. The chain uses TRBV3-1 and TRBJ2-7, with a possible D match to TRBD2 (6 bases). Gene TRBJ2-5 matches the end of the DNA better, so the J call may be wrong. The germline V gene encodes CDR1 LGHDT and CDR2 YNNKEL (reference sequence). The CDR3 contains 14 residues.

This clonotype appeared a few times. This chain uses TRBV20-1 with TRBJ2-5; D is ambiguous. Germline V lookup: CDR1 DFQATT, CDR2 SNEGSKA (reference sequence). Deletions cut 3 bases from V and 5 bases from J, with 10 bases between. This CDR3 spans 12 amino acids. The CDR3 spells CSASHGPETQYF. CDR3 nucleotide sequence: TGCAGTGCTAGTCACGGGCCTGAGACCCAGTACTTC.

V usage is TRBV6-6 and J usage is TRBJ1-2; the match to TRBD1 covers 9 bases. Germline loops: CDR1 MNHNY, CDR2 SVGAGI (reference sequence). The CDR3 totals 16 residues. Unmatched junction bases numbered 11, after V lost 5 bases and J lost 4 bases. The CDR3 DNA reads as TGTGCCAGCAGTACCCCTGACAGGGGGAAGGGCTATGGCTACACCTTC. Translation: CASSTPDRGKGYGYTF.

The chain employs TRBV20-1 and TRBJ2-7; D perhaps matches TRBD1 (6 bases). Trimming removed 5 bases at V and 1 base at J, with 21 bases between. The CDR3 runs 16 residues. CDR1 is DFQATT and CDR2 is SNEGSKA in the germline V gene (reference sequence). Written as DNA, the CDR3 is TGCAGTGCTGCTAGCAATTTCAGGGGAAGTTCCTACGAGCAGTACTTC. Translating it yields CSAASNFRGSSYEQYF.

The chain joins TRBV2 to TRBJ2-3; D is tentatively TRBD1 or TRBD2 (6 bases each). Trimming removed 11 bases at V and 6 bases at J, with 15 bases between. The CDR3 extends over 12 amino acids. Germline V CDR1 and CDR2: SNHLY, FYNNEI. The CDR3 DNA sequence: TGTGCCGCGGAGGGGGAGCTGGATACGCAGTATTTT. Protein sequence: CAAEGELDTQYF.

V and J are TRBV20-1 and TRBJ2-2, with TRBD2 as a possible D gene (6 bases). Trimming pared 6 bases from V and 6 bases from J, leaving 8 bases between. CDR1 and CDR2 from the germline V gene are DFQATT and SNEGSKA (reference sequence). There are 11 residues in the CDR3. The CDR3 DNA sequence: TGCAGTGCCCGGGACTCCGGGGAGCTGTTTTTT. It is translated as CSARDSGELFF.

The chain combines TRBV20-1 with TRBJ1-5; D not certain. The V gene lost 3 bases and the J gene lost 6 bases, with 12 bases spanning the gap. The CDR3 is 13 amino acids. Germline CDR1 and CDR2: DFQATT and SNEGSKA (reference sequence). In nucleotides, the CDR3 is TGCAGTGCTAGTTGGGGAGGAGGTCAGCCCCAGCATTTT. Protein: CSASWGGGQPQHF.

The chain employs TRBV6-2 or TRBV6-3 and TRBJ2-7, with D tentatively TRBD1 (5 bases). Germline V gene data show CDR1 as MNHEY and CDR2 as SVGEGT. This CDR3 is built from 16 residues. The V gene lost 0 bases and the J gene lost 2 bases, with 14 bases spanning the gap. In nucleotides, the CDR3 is TGTGCCAGCAGTTACTCGCTCGCAGGGTATGCCTACGAGCAGTACTTC. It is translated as CASSYSLAGYAYEQYF.

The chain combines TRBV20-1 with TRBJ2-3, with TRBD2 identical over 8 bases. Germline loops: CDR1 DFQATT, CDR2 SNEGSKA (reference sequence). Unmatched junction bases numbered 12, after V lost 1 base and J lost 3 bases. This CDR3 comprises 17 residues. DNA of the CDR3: TGCAGTGCTAGAGCCCCACCTGGGGGGACTAGGACAGATACGCAGTATTTT. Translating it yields CSARAPPGGTRTDTQYF.

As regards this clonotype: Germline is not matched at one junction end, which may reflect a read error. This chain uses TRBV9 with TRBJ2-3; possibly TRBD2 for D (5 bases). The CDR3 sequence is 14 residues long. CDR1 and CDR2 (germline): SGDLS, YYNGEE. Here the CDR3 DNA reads TGTGCCCGCAGTCTACTAGGAGGTACAGATACGCAGTATTTT. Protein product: CARSLLGGTDTQYF.

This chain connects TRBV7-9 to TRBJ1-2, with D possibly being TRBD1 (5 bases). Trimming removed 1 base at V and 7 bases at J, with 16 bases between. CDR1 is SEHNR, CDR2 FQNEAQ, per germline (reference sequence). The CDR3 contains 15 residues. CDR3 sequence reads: CASSLGGTGQGGYTF. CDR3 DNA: TGTGCCAGCAGCTTAGGAGGGACCGGTCAGGGTGGCTACACCTTC.

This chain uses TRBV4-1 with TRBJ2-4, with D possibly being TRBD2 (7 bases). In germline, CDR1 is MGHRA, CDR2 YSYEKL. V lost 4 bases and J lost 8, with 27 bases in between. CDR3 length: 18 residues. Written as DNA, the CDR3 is TGCGCCAGCAGCCCCAGCCGTGAGGGGGGGATGAATGGCGACATTCAGTACTTC. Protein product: CASSPSREGGMNGDIQYF.

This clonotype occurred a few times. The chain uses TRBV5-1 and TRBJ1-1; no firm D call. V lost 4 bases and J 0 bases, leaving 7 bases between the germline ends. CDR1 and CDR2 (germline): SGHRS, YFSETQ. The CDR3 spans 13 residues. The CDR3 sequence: CASSNEVNTEAFF. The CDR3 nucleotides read TGCGCCAGCAGCAATGAGGTGAACACTGAAGCTTTCTTT.